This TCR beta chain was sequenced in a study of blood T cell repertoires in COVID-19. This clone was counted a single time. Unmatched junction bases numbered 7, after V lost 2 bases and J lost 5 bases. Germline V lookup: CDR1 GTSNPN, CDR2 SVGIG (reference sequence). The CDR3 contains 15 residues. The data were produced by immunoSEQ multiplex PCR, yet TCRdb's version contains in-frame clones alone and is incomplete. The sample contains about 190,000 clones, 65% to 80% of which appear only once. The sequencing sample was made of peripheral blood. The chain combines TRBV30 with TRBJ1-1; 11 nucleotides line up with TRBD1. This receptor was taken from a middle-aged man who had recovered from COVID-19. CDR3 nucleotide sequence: TGTGCCTGGAGTTTCGAGGGACAGGGGGGAACTGAAGCTTTCTTT. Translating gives CAWSFEGQGGTEAFF.